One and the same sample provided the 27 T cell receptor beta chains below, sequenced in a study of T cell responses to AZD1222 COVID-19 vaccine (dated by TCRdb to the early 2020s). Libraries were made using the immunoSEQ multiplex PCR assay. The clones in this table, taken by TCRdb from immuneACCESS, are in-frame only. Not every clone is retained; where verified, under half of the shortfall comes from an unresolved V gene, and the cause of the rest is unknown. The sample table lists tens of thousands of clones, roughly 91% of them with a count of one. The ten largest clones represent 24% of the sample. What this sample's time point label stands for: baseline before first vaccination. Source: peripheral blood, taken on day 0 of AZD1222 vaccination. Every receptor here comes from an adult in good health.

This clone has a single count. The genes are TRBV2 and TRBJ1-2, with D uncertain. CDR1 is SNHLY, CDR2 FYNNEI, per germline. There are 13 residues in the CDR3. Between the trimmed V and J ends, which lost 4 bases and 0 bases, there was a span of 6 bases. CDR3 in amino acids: CASSADTNYGYTF. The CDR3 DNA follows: TGTGCCAGCAGTGCCGACACTAACTATGGCTACACCTTC.

The CDR3 DNA reads TGTGCCACGACAGTCTCTGGAAACACCATATATTTT. Its translation is CATTVSGNTIYF. This chain joins TRBV19 and TRBJ1-3; D is perhaps TRBD1 (5 bases). V was trimmed by 10 bases and J by 0 bases, leaving 7 bases between them. The CDR3 runs 12 residues. In germline, CDR1 is LNHDA, CDR2 SQIVND (reference sequence).

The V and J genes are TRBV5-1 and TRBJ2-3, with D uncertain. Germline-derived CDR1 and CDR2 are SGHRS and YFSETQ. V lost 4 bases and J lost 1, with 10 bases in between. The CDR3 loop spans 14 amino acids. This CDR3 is CASSPGGGTDTQYF. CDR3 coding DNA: TGCGCCAGCAGCCCGGGTGGGGGCACAGATACGCAGTATTTT.

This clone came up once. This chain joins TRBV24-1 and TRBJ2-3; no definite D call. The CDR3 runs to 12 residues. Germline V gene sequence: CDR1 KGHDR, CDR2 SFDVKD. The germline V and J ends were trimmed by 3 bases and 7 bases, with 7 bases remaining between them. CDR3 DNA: TGTGCCACCAGTGATCGAATAAATACGCAGTATTTT. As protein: CATSDRINTQYF.

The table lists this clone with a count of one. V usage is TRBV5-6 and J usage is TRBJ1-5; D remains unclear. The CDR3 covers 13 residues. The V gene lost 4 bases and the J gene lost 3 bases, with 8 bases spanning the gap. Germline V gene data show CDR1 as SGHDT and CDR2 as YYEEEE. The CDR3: CASSPVPNQPQHF. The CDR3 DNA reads TGTGCCAGCAGCCCAGTACCCAATCAGCCCCAGCATTTT.

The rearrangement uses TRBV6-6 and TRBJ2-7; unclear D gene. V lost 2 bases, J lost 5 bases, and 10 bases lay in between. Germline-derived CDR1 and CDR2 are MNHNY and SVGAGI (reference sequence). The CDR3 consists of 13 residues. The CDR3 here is CASSYPDGDEQYF. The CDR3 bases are TGTGCCAGCAGTTACCCCGATGGCGACGAGCAGTACTTC.

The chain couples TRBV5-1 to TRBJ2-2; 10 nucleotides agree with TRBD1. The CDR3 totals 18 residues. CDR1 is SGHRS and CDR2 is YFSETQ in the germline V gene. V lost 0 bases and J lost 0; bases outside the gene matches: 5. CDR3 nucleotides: TGCGCCAGCAGCTTGGGGGACAGGGGTCATGCGAACACCGGGGAGCTGTTTTTT. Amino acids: CASSLGDRGHANTGELFF.

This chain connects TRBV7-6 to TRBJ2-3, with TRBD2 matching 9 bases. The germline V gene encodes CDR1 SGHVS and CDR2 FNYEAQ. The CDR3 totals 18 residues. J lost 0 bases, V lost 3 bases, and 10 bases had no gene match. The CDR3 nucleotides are TGTGCCAGCAGCTTGGGGCGGGGGGGGCCCTCTAGCACAGATACGCAGTATTTT. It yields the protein CASSLGRGGPSSTDTQYF.

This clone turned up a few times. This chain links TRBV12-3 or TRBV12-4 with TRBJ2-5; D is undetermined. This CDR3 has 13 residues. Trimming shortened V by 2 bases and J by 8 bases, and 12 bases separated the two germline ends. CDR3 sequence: CASSLRFETTQYF. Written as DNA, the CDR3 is TGTGCCAGCAGTTTAAGGTTCGAGACAACCCAGTACTTC.

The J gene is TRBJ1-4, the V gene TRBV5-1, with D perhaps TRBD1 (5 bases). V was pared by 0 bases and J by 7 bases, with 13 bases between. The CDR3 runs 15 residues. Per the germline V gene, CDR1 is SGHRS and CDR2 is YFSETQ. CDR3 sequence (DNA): TGCGCCAGCAGCTTGGAACGGGGGGTCAGTGAAAAACTGTTTTTT. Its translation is CASSLERGVSEKLFF.

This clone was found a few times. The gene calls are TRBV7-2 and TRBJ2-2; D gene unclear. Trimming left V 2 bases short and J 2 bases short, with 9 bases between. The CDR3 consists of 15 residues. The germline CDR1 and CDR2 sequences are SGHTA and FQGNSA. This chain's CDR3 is CASSLNKQNTGELFF. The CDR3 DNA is TGTGCCAGCAGCTTAAACAAACAAAACACCGGGGAGCTGTTTTTT.

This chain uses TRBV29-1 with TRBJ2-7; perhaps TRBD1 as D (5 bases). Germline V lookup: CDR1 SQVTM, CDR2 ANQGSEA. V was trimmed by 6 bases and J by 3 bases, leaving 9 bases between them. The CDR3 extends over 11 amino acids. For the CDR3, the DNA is TGCAGCGTGCAGGGAAACTACGAGCAGTACTTC. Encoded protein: CSVQGNYEQYF.

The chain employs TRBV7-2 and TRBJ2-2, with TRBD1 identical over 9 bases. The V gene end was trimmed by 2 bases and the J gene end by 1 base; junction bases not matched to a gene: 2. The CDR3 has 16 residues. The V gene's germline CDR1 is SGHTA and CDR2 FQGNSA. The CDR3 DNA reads TGTGCCAGCAGCTTATGGGACAGGGTGAACACCGGGGAGCTGTTTTTT. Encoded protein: CASSLWDRVNTGELFF.

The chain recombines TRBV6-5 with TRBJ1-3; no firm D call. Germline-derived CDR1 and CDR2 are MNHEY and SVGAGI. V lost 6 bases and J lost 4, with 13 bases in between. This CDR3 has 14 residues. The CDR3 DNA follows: TGTGCCAGCAGGACCGACCGCTCGGGAAACACCATATATTTT. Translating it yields CASRTDRSGNTIYF.

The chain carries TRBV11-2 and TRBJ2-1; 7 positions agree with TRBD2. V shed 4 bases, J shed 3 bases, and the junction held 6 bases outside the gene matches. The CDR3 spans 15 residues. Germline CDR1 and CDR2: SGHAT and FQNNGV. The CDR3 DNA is TGTGCCAGCAGCTACGAGCGGGGAAACTACAATGAGCAGTTCTTC. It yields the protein CASSYERGNYNEQFF. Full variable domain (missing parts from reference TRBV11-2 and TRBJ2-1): EAGVAQSPRYKIIEKRQSVAFWCNPISGHATLYWYQQILGQGPKLLIQFQNNGVVDDSQLPKDRFSAERLKGVDSTLKIQPAKLEDSAVYLCASSYERGNYNEQFFGPGTRLTVL.

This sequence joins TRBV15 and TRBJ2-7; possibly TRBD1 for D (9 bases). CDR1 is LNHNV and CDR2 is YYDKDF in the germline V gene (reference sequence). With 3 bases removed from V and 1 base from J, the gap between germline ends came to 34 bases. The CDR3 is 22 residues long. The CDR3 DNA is TGTGCCACCAGCAGGGAAGATTATTCCGGGACAGGGTGGCTAGCGGGTTCCTACGAGCAGTACTTC. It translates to CATSREDYSGTGWLAGSYEQYF.

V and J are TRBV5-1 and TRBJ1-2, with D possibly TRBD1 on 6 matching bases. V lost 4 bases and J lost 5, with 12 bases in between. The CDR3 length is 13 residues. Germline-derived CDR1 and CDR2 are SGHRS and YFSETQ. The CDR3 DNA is TGCGCCAGCAGCCCGGACAGCAGATATGGCTACACCTTC. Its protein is CASSPDSRYGYTF.

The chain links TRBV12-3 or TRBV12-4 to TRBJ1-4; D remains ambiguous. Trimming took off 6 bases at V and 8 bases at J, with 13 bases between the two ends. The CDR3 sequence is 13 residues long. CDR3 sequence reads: CASRINPGEKLFF. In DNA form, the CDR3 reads TGTGCCAGCAGAATCAATCCGGGGGAAAAACTGTTTTTT.

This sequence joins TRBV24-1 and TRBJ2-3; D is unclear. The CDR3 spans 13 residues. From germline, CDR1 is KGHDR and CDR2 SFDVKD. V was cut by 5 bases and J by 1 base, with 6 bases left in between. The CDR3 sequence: CATSGKGTDTQYF. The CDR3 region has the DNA TGTGCCACCAGTGGAAAAGGCACAGATACGCAGTATTTT.

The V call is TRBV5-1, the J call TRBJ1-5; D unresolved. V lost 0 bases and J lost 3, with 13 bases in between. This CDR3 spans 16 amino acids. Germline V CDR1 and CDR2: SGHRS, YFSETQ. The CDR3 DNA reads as TGCGCCAGCAGCTTGGGAGGCCAGTCACCCAATCAGCCCCAGCATTTT. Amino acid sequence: CASSLGGQSPNQPQHF.

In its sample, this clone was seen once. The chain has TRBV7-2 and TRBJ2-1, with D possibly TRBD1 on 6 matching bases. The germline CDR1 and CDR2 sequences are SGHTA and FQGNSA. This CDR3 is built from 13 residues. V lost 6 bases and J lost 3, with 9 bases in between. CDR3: CASRDRFYNEQFF. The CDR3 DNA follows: TGTGCCAGCAGGGACAGATTCTACAATGAGCAGTTCTTC. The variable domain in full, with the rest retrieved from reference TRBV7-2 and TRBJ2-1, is GAGVSQSPSNKVTEKGKDVELRCDPISGHTALYWYRQSLGQGLEFLIYFQGNSAPDKSGLPSDRFSAERTGGSVSTLTIQRTQQEDSAVYLCASRDRFYNEQFFGPGTRLTVL.

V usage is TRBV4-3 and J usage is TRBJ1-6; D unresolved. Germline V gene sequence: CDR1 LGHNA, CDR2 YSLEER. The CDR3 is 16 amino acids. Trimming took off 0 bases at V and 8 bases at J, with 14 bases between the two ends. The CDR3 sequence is CASSQESGQDDSPLHF. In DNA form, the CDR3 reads TGCGCCAGCAGCCAAGAGTCTGGCCAGGATGATTCACCCCTCCACTTT.

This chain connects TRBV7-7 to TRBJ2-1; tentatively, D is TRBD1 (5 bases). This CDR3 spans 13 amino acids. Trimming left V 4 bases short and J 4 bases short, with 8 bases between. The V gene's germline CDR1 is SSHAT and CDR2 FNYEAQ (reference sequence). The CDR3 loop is CASSSDRYNEQFF. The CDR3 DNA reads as TGTGCCAGCAGCTCCGACAGATACAATGAGCAGTTCTTC. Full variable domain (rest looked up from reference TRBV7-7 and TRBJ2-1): GAGVSQSPRYKVTKRGQDVTLRCDPISSHATLYWYQQALGQGPEFLTYFNYEAQPDKSGLPSDRFSAERPEGSISTLTIQRTEQRDSAMYRCASSSDRYNEQFFGPGTRLTVL.

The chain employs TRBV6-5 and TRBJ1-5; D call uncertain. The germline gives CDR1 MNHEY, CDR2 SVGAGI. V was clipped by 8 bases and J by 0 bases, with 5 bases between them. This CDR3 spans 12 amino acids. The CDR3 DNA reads TGTGCCAGCGCGGTTAGCAATCAGCCCCAGCATTTT. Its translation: CASAVSNQPQHF.

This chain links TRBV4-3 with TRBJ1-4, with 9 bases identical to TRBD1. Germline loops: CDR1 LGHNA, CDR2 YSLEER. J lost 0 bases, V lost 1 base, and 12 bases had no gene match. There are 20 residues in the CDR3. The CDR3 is CASSQAPPGQGGPTNEKLFF. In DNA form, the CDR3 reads TGCGCCAGCAGCCAAGCACCTCCGGGACAGGGAGGGCCAACTAATGAAAAACTGTTTTTT.

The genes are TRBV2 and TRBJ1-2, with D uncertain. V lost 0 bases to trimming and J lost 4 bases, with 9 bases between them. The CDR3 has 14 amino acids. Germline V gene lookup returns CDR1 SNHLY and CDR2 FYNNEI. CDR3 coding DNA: TGTGCCAGCAGTGAAGCGTCAGGCCCCTATGGCTACACCTTC. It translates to CASSEASGPYGYTF. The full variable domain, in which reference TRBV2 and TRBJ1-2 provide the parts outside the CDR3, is EPEVTQTPSHQVTQMGQEVILRCVPISNHLYFYWYRQILGQKVEFLVSFYNNEISEKSEIFDDQFSVERPDGSNFTLKIRSTKLEDSAMYFCASSEASGPYGYTFGSGTRLTVV.

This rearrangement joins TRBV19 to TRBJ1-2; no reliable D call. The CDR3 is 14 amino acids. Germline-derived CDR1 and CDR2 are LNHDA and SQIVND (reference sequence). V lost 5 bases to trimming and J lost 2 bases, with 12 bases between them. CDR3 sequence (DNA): TGTGCCAGTAGTCTTCAGAGTTTAAACTATGGCTACACCTTC. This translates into CASSLQSLNYGYTF.